The 24 T cell receptor beta chains below all came from one sample that was sequenced in a study of T cell responses to AZD1222 COVID-19 vaccine. Only in-frame clones appear in the TCRdb table, and some are missing; sequencing was by immunoSEQ multiplex PCR. The data show about 180,000 clones, 90% seen once. The specimen comprised peripheral blood, sampled on day 0 of AZD1222 vaccination. The receptors originated from an adult in good health.

CDR3 in amino acids: CASRLGGTSNTEAFF. The CDR3 nucleotides read TGTGCCAGCCGGCTCGGTGGGACATCGAACACTGAAGCTTTCTTT. V is TRBV28 and J is TRBJ1-1, with a possible D match to TRBD1 (6 bases). Trimming took 8 bases from V and 1 from J, leaving 17 bases between them. Germline CDR1 reads MDHEN; CDR2 reads SYDVKM. The CDR3 is made up of 15 amino acids.

The V call is TRBV2, the J call TRBJ1-1; D is unclear. The V end was cut by 5 bases, the J end by 4 bases, with 11 bases between. The CDR3 is made up of 13 amino acids. Germline V CDR1 and CDR2: SNHLY, FYNNEI. The chain's CDR3 is CASSPDRGTEAFF. The CDR3 nucleotides read TGTGCCAGCAGTCCTGACCGGGGCACTGAAGCTTTCTTT. Variable domain in full (rest from reference TRBV2 and TRBJ1-1): EPEVTQTPSHQVTQMGQEVILRCVPISNHLYFYWYRQILGQKVEFLVSFYNNEISEKSEIFDDQFSVERPDGSNFTLKIRSTKLEDSAMYFCASSPDRGTEAFFGQGTRLTVV.

This chain uses TRBV30 with TRBJ1-3; unclear D gene. This CDR3 is 15 amino acids long. Trimming took 3 bases from V and 1 from J, leaving 13 bases between them. The germline CDR1 and CDR2 sequences are GTSNPN and SVGIG (reference sequence). The CDR3: CAWSPQHVSGNTIYF. The CDR3 DNA follows: TGTGCCTGGAGCCCCCAGCACGTTTCTGGAAACACCATATATTTT.

V and J are TRBV2 and TRBJ1-2, with D uncertain. V shed 1 base and J shed 5 bases, with 8 bases lying between them. CDR1 and CDR2 (germline): SNHLY, FYNNEI. This CDR3 has 13 amino acids. CDR3 loop: CASSEGGTYGYTF. In nucleotides, the CDR3 is TGTGCCAGCAGTGAAGGAGGTACTTATGGCTACACCTTC.

The J gene is TRBJ1-3, the V gene TRBV7-8; D possibly corresponds to TRBD1 (6 bases). V lost 2 bases to trimming and J lost 4 bases, with 12 bases between them. The length of the CDR3 is 15 residues. Looked up from germline, CDR1 is SGHVS and CDR2 is FQNEAQ. DNA for the CDR3: TGTGCCAGCAGCTTACTCGGGGGCGAGGGAAACACCATATATTTT. Translation gives CASSLLGGEGNTIYF.

J is TRBJ2-5 and V is TRBV6-2 or TRBV6-3; 8 bases line up with TRBD2. The CDR3 runs 19 residues. V shed 2 bases, J shed 2 bases, and the junction held 16 bases outside the gene matches. CDR1 MNHEY and CDR2 SVGEGT come from the germline V gene. The CDR3 spells CASSYPGGSPETRQETQYF. As DNA, the CDR3 is TGTGCCAGCAGTTACCCGGGGGGGTCTCCGGAGACAAGACAAGAGACCCAGTACTTC.

The chain combines TRBV2 with TRBJ2-3, with 12 bases lining up with TRBD2. This CDR3 has 17 residues. Per germline, CDR1 SNHLY and CDR2 FYNNEI. V trimming: 10 bases; J trimming: 0 bases; junction bases outside the gene matches: 11. The CDR3 region is CATPGLAGGPSTDTQYF. The CDR3, as DNA: TGTGCCACCCCGGGGCTAGCGGGGGGGCCGAGCACAGATACGCAGTATTTT. The full variable domain, completed using reference TRBV2 and TRBJ2-3, is EPEVTQTPSHQVTQMGQEVILRCVPISNHLYFYWYRQILGQKVEFLVSFYNNEISEKSEIFDDQFSVERPDGSNFTLKIRSTKLEDSAMYFCATPGLAGGPSTDTQYFGPGTRLTVL.

The chain employs TRBV7-9 and TRBJ2-7, with D tentatively TRBD2 (5 bases). Germline V gene data show CDR1 as SEHNR and CDR2 as FQNEAQ (reference sequence). The CDR3 length is 13 residues. Trimming removed 2 bases at V and 7 bases at J, with 12 bases between. The CDR3 DNA follows: TGTGCCAGCAGCTTAAACACACCGGGGGAGCAGTACTTC. Protein sequence: CASSLNTPGEQYF.

This clone was seen a few times. The chain links TRBV2 to TRBJ1-6, with TRBD1 identical over 8 bases. The CDR3 runs 22 residues. Unmatched junction bases numbered 33, after V lost 8 bases and J lost 9 bases. The germline V gene encodes CDR1 SNHLY and CDR2 FYNNEI. CDR3 loop: CASGGQADTYPTWPPQRSPLHF. The CDR3 DNA follows: TGTGCCAGCGGGGGACAGGCGGATACTTACCCCACTTGGCCCCCGCAGCGTTCACCCCTCCACTTT. Looking up the rest from reference TRBV2 and TRBJ1-6 gives the full variable domain: EPEVTQTPSHQVTQMGQEVILRCVPISNHLYFYWYRQILGQKVEFLVSFYNNEISEKSEIFDDQFSVERPDGSNFTLKIRSTKLEDSAMYFCASGGQADTYPTWPPQRSPLHFGNGTRLTVT.

The chain joins TRBV29-1 to TRBJ2-4, with D hard to call. The CDR3 contains 15 residues. Between the trimmed V and J ends, which lost 7 bases and 0 bases, there was a span of 16 bases. The V gene's germline CDR1 is SQVTM and CDR2 ANQGSEA. The CDR3 sequence is CSALRSVLAKNIQYF. DNA for the CDR3: TGCAGCGCCCTCCGGTCGGTCCTAGCCAAAAACATTCAGTACTTC.

The genes are TRBV29-1 and TRBJ2-7, with D maybe TRBD1 (6 bases). CDR1 is SQVTM, CDR2 ANQGSEA, per germline. The CDR3 covers 12 residues. Trimming removed 6 bases from V and 6 bases from J, with 15 bases in between. This CDR3 reads CSVIKQGIEQYF. CDR3 sequence (DNA): TGCAGCGTCATTAAGCAGGGGATCGAGCAGTACTTC.

The genes are TRBV6-1 and TRBJ2-7; D gene ambiguous. CDR1 is MNHNS and CDR2 is SASEGT in the germline V gene. The CDR3 contains 15 residues. Between the trimmed V and J ends, which lost 1 base and 4 bases, there was a span of 14 bases. CDR3 coding DNA: TGTGCCAGCAGTGAAGAATGGGGAAACCATTACGAGCAGTACTTC. This codes for CASSEEWGNHYEQYF.

The chain is built from TRBV11-1 and TRBJ1-1; weak D call: TRBD1 (5 bases). This CDR3 comprises 12 residues. The ends were cut back, 5 bases at V and 4 bases at J, with 8 bases in the middle. Germline V lookup: CDR1 SGHAT, CDR2 FQDESV (reference sequence). CDR3 sequence reads: CASSHGATEAFF. DNA for the CDR3: TGTGCCAGCAGCCACGGGGCCACTGAAGCTTTCTTT.

The CDR3 nucleotides read TGTGCCAGCTCATACACCCTCGGGGATGAGCAGTTCTTC. Protein sequence: CASSYTLGDEQFF. V is TRBV18 and J is TRBJ2-1; a possible D gene is TRBD2 (5 bases). V lost 5 bases to trimming and J lost 8 bases, with 13 bases between them. Germline V gene data show CDR1 as KGHSH and CDR2 as LQKENI. CDR3 length equals 13 residues. Together with reference TRBV18 and TRBJ2-1, the CDR3 gives the full variable domain: NAGVMQNPRHLVRRRGQEARLRCSPMKGHSHVYWYRQLPEEGLKFMVYLQKENIIDESGMPKERFSAEFPKEGPSILRIQQVVRGDSAAYFCASSYTLGDEQFFGPGTRLTVL.

Comment on this clone: The identical CDR3 is also encoded by other nucleotide sequences in the sample. This rearrangement joins TRBV6-2 or TRBV6-3 to TRBJ2-6, with TRBD1 matching 7 bases. V shed 6 bases and J 2 bases; nucleotides not matched to a gene: 4. Per germline, CDR1 MNHEY and CDR2 SVGEGT. The CDR3 runs 15 residues. CDR3 amino acids: CASSFDRAGANVLTF. CDR3 sequence (DNA): TGTGCCAGCAGCTTCGACAGGGCTGGGGCCAACGTCCTGACTTTC.

V and J are TRBV2 and TRBJ1-5; 8 bases line up with TRBD1. Germline values: CDR1 SNHLY, CDR2 FYNNEI. The CDR3 runs 15 residues. After removal of 2 bases from V and 6 bases from J, the junction contained 6 bases not matched to a gene. The CDR3 DNA reads as TGTGCCAGCAGTGAATCCAGGGGGCAGACTCAGCCCCAGCATTTT. It specifies CASSESRGQTQPQHF.

This chain links TRBV24-1 with TRBJ1-5, with D uncertain. CDR1 KGHDR and CDR2 SFDVKD come from the germline V gene. The ends were cut back, 3 bases at V and 5 bases at J, with 10 bases in the middle. The CDR3 runs 14 residues. This CDR3 is CATSDPLGDQPQHF. The CDR3, as DNA: TGTGCCACCAGTGATCCTCTCGGGGATCAGCCCCAGCATTTT.

The chain is built from TRBV5-1 and TRBJ2-7; TRBD1 matches at 8 bases. CDR3 size: 16 residues. The germline V gene has CDR1 SGHRS and CDR2 YFSETQ. J was trimmed by 0 bases and V by 4 bases; bases with no gene match: 9. This chain's CDR3 is CASSPSGGLLSYEQYF. The CDR3 DNA sequence: TGCGCCAGCAGCCCCTCAGGGGGCCTCCTCTCCTACGAGCAGTACTTC.

The V gene is TRBV3-1 (or the pseudogene TRBV3-2), the J gene TRBJ1-2; D ambiguous. Germline CDR1 reads LGHDT; CDR2 reads YNNKEL (reference sequence). The CDR3 runs 13 residues. V lost 2 bases and J lost 7, with 11 bases in between. The CDR3, as DNA: TGTGCCAGCAGCCAATGGGGTCAAGGTGGCTACACCTTC. It yields the protein CASSQWGQGGYTF.

This clone was seen a handful of times. J is TRBJ1-1 and V is TRBV5-6; no clear D gene. The V and J ends lost 3 bases and 0 bases respectively, with 15 bases between them. This CDR3 has 16 residues. In germline, CDR1 is SGHDT, CDR2 YYEEEE. The CDR3 loop is CASSSGRVLMNTEAFF. The CDR3 DNA follows: TGTGCCAGCAGCTCTGGACGGGTACTAATGAACACTGAAGCTTTCTTT.

The chain is built from TRBV5-6 and TRBJ1-2; a weak D match, TRBD1 (6 bases). This CDR3 spans 15 amino acids. Germline V gene data show CDR1 as SGHDT and CDR2 as YYEEEE. The V end lost 4 bases, the J end lost 0 bases, and 13 bases lay between the germline ends. Here the CDR3 DNA reads TGTGCCAGCAGCCGACCTGGACAGACTAACTATGGCTACACCTTC. Encoded protein: CASSRPGQTNYGYTF. Complete variable domain (other parts from reference TRBV5-6 and TRBJ1-2): DAGVTQSPTHLIKTRGQQVTLRCSPKSGHDTVSWYQQALGQGPQFIFQYYEEEERQRGNFPDRFSGHQFPNYSSELNVNALLLGDSALYLCASSRPGQTNYGYTFGSGTRLTVV.

The gene calls are TRBV5-6 and TRBJ1-6; 10 nucleotides agree with TRBD1. Germline assignment: CDR1 SGHDT and CDR2 YYEEEE. CDR3 length equals 17 residues. After removal of 0 bases from V and 8 bases from J, the junction contained 8 bases not matched to a gene. The CDR3, as DNA: TGTGCCAGCAGCTTGGATCGTGTCGACAGGGGGCATTCACCCCTCCACTTT. Translating it yields CASSLDRVDRGHSPLHF.

The chain links TRBV6-1 to TRBJ1-2; 8 bases map to TRBD1. Germline V gene data show CDR1 as MNHNS and CDR2 as SASEGT. The CDR3 has 17 residues. Trimming at V came to 4 bases and at J to 3 bases, leaving 13 bases not matched to a gene. CDR3 coding DNA: TGTGCCAGCAGTGTCACCCTTTTGGGGGGACAGGACTATGGCTACACCTTC. It is translated as CASSVTLLGGQDYGYTF.

The V gene is TRBV18, the J gene TRBJ1-2, with TRBD1 as a possible D gene (6 bases). The CDR3 covers 19 residues. Per the germline V gene, CDR1 is KGHSH and CDR2 is LQKENI. The germline V and J ends were trimmed by 4 bases and 0 bases, with 24 bases remaining between them. This CDR3 is CASSLGTHLPSPSNYGYTF. As DNA, the CDR3 is TGTGCCAGCTCACTCGGGACACATCTCCCATCTCCCTCTAACTATGGCTACACCTTC.